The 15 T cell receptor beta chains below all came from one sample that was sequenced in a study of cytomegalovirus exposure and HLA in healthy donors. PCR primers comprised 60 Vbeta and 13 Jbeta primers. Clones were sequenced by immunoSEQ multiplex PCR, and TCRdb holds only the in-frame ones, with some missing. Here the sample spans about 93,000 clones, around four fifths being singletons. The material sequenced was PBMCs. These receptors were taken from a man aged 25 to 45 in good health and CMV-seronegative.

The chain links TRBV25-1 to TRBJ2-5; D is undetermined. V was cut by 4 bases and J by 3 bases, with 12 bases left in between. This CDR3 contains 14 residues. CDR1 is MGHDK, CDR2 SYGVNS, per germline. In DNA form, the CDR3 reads TGTGCCAGCAGTGTGCAAGAGATGGAAGAGACCCAGTACTTC. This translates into CASSVQEMEETQYF.

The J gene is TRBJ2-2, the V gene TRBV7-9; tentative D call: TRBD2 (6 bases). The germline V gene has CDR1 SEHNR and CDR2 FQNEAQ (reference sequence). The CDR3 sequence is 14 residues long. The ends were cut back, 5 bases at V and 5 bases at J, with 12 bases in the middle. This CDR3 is CASSVAGGTGELFF. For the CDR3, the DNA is TGTGCCAGCAGCGTGGCTGGGGGGACCGGGGAGCTGTTTTTT.

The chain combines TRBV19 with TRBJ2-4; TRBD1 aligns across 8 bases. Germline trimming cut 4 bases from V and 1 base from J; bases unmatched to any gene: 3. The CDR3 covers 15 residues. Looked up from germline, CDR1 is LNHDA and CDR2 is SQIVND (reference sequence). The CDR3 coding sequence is TGTGCCAGTAGTAGCCGACAGGGGGCCAAAAACATTCAGTACTTC. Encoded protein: CASSSRQGAKNIQYF.

DNA for the CDR3: TGTGCCTGGAGTGTAGGACAGAGCATTTCTGAAAAACTGTTTTTT. Protein product: CAWSVGQSISEKLFF. This chain links TRBV30 with TRBJ1-4; TRBD1 is a possible D gene (6 bases). Per the germline V gene, CDR1 is GTSNPN and CDR2 is SVGIG (reference sequence). Trimming left V 0 bases short and J 7 bases short, with 15 bases between. The CDR3 has 15 amino acids. The full variable domain, rest sourced from reference TRBV30 and TRBJ1-4, is SQTIHQWPATLVQPVGSPLSLECTVEGTSNPNLYWYRQAAGRGLQLLFYSVGIGQISSEVPQNLSASRPQDRQFILSSKKLLLSDSGFYLCAWSVGQSISEKLFFGSGTQLSVL.

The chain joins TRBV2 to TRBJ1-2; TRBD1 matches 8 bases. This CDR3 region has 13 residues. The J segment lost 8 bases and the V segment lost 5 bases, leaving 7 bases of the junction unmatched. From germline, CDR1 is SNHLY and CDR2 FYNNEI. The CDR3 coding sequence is TGTGCCAGCAGTCCTGACAGGGGAGACGGCTACACCTTC. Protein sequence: CASSPDRGDGYTF.

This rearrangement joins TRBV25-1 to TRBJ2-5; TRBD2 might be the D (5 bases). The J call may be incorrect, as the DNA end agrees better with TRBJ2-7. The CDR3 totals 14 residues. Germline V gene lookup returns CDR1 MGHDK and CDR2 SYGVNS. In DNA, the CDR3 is TGTGCCAGCAGTGAATCCGGACTCTCCTACGAGCAGTACTTC. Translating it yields CASSESGLSYEQYF.

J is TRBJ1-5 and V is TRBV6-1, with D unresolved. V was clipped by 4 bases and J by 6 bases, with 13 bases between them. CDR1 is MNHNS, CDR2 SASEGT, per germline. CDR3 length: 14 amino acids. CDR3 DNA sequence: TGTGCCAGCAGTGTTAATAAGTGGAGTCAGCCCCAGCATTTT. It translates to CASSVNKWSQPQHF.

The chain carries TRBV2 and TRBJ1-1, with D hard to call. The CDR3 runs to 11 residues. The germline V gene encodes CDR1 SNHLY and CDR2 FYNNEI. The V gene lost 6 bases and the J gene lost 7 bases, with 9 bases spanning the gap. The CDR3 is CASRAADEAFF. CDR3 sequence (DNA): TGTGCCAGCAGGGCGGCCGATGAAGCTTTCTTT.

The DNA for the CDR3 is TGTGCCAGTAGTAAGGGACAGGGGAGACCTGAAGCTTTCTTT. This encodes CASSKGQGRPEAFF. The rearrangement links TRBV19 to TRBJ1-1; the match to TRBD1 covers 10 bases. There are 14 residues in the CDR3. V was clipped by 4 bases and J by 6 bases; unmatched bases: 5. CDR1 and CDR2 from the germline V gene are LNHDA and SQIVND (reference sequence).

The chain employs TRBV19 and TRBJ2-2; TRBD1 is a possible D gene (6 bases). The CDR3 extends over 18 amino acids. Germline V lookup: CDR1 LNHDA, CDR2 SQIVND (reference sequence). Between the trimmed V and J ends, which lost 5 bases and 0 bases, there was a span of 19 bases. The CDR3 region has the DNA TGTGCCAGTAGTCGGGTTTTCAGGGGCAGTACGAACACCGGGGAGCTGTTTTTT. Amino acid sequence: CASSRVFRGSTNTGELFF. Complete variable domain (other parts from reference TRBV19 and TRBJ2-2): DGGITQSPKYLFRKEGQNVTLSCEQNLNHDAMYWYRQDPGQGLRLIYYSQIVNDFQKGDIAEGYSVSREKKESFPLTVTSAQKNPTAFYLCASSRVFRGSTNTGELFFGEGSRLTVL.

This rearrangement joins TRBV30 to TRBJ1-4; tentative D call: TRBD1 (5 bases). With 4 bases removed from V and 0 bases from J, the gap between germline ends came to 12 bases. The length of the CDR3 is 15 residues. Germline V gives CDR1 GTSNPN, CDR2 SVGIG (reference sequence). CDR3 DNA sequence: TGTGCCTGGACATACGACAGTACAACTAATGAAAAACTGTTTTTT. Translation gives CAWTYDSTTNEKLFF.

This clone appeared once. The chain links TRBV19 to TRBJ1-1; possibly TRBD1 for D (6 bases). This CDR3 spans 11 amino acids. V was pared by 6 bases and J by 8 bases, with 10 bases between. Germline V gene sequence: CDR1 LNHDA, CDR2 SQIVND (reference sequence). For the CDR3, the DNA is TGTGCCAGTAGAACAGGGTTGGAAGCTTTCTTT. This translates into CASRTGLEAFF.

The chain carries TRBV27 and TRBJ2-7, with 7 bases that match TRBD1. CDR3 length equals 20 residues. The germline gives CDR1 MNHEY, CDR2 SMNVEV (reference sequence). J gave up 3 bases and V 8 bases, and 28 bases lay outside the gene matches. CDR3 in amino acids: CASHDRKTGRAELPFYEQYF. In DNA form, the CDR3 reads TGTGCCAGCCACGATCGCAAGACAGGGCGCGCCGAACTACCTTTCTACGAGCAGTACTTC.

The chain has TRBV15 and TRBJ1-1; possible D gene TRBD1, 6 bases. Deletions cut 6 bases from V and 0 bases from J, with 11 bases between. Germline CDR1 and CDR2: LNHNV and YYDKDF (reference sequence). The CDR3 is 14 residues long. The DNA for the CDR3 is TGTGCCACCAGTCGGGGGGCTGTGAACACTGAAGCTTTCTTT. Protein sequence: CATSRGAVNTEAFF.

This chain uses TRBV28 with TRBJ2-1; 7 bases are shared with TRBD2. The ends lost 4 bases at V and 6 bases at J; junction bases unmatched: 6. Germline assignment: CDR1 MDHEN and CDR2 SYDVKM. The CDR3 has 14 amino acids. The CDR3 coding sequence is TGTGCCAGCAGTTCCTCCGGACTAGTCAATGAGCAGTTCTTC. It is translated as CASSSSGLVNEQFF.